This T cell receptor (beta chain) was identified in a study of graft-versus-host responses after intestinal transplantation. Across the whole study: All recipients got anti-thymocyte globulin induction, then tacrolimus and steroids for 2 to 4 years.

This clone has only a few counts. The target antigen is unknown. Findings and limits, study-wide: Peak levels of circulating GvH clones tracked with early post-transplant HvG declines. Detection of GvH clones occurred in recipient marrow, and some had their first appearance in ileum or blood.

Germline values: CDR1 SGHRS, CDR2 YFSETQ. This CDR3 has 13 residues. Trimming cost V 1 base and J 0 bases, with 4 bases left between them. The repertoire was sequenced with immunoSEQ multiplex PCR; TCRdb's copy has only in-frame clones and lacks some. The profile shows around 50,000 clones, roughly 83% of them singletons. The TCR was taken from a human donor who was the organ donor for an intestinal transplant. Here the sequenced sample was unstimulated CD4+ T cells sorted from spleen or lymph node cells, taken before transplant. This chain uses TRBV5-1 with TRBJ1-2; D unresolved. Here the CDR3 DNA reads TGCGCCAGCAGCTTGACAACTAACTATGGCTACACCTTC. Translated: CASSLTTNYGYTF.